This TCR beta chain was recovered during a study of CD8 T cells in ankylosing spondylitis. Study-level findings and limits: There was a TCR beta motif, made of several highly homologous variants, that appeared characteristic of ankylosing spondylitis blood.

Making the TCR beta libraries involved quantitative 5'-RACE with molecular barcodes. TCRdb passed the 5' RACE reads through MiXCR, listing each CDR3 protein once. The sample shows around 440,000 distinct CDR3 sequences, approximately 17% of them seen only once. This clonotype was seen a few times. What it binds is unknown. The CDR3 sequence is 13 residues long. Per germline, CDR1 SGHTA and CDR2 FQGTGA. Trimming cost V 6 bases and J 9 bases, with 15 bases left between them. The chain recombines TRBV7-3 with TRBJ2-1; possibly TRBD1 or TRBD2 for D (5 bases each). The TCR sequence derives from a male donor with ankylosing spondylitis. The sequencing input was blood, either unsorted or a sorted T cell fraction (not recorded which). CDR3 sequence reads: CASRGTTSGEQFF. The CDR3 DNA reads TGTGCCAGCAGAGGGACGACGAGCGGTGAGCAGTTCTTC.